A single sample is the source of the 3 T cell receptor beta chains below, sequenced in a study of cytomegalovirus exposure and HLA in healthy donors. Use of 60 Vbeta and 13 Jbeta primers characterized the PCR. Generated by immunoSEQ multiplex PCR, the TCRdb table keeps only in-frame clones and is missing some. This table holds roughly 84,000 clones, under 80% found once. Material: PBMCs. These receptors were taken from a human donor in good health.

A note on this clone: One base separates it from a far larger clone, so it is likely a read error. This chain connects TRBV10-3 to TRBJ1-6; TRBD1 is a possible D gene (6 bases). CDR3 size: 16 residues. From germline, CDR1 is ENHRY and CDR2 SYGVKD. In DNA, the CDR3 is TGTGCCAGCAGTTACTCCCCAGGGGTGAGGAATTCACCCCTCAACTTT. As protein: CASSYSPGVRNSPLNF.

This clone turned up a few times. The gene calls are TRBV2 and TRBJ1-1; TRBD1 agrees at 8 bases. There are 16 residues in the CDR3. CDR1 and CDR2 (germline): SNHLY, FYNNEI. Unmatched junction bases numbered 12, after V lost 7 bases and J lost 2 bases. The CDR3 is CASNYGDRMSNTEAFF. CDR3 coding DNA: TGTGCCAGCAACTACGGGGACAGGATGTCCAACACTGAAGCTTTCTTT.

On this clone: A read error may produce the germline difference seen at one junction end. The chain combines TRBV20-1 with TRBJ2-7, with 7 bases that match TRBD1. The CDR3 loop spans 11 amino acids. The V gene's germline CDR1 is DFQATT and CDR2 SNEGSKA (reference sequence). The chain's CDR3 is CSARDPDRALF. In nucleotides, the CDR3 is TGCAGTGCTAGAGATCCCGACAGGGCCCTATTC.